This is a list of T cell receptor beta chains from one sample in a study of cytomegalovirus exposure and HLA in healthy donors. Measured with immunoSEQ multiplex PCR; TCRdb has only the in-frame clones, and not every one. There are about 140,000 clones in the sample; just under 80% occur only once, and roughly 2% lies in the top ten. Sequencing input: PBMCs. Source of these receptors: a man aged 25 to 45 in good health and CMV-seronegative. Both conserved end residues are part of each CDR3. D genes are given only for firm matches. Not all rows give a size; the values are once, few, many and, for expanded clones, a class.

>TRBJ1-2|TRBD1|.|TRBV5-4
TGTGCCAGCAGCCTACGCGGACAGGGGATTAATGGCTACACCTTC
CASSLRGQGINGYTF
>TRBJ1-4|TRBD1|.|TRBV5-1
TGCGCCAGCAGCTTGGTTCCGGGACAGACTAATGAAAAACTGTTTTTT
CASSLVPGQTNEKLFF
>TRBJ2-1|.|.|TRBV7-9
TGTGCCAGCAGCTTAGTTGGCGGGGACTCCTACAATGAGCAGTTCTTC
CASSLVGGDSYNEQFF
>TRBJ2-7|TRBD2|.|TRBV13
TGTGCCAGCAGTCCCCGGGGGGTGAAGAACGAGCAGTACTTC
CASSPRGVKNEQYF
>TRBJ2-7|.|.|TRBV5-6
TGTGCCAGCAGCTTGTTCGCCTACGAGCAGTACTTC
CASSLFAYEQYF
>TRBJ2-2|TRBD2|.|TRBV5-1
TGCGCCAGCAGCTTAGCGGGAGCCACCGGGGAGCTGTTTTTT
CASSLAGATGELFF
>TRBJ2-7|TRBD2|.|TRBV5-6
TGTGCCAGCAGCGAGGGACTACTGCACTACGAGCAGTACTTC
CASSEGLLHYEQYF
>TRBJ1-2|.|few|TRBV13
TGTGCCAGCAGCTCACCAGGGTTTGGTGGCTACACCTTC
CASSSPGFGGYTF
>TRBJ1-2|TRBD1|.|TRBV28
TGTGCCAGCTCTGGGGGACAGGGCTATGGCTACACCTTC
CASSGGQGYGYTF
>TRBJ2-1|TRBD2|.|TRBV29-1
TGCAGCGTCCCGATGGGTAGCGGGAGGTACAATGAGCAGTTCTTC
CSVPMGSGRYNEQFF
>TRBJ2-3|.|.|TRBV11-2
TGTGCCAGCAGCTTAGTTCCTGGGGGGAGCACAGATACGCAGTATTTT
CASSLVPGGSTDTQYF
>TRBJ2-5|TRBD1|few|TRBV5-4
TGTGCCAGCAGCTCAGGGGGACAGGGGGCAAAGACCCAGTACTTC
CASSSGGQGAKTQYF
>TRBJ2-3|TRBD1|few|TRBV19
TGTGCCACCGGGACAGTCACAGATACGCAGTATTTT
CATGTVTDTQYF
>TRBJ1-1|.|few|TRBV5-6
TGTGCCAGCAGCTTGTCAGGTTTGAACACTGAAGCTTTCTTT
CASSLSGLNTEAFF
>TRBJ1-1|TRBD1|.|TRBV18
TGTGCCAGCTCACTAACAGGGGGTTCAACTGAAGCTTTCTTT
CASSLTGGSTEAFF
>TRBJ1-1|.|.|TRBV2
TGTGCCAGCATCAGGACATTAAACACTGAAGCTTTCTTT
CASIRTLNTEAFF
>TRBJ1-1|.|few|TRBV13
TGTGCCAGCAGCACCAACAGGGAACTTGAAGCTTTCTTT
CASSTNRELEAFF
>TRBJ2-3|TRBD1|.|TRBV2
TGTGCCAGTTGCCCCCGGACAGGGTCGACAGATACGCAGTATTTT
CASCPRTGSTDTQYF
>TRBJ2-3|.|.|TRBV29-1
TGCAGCACGATGGGGGGAGCCACAGATACGCAGTATTTT
CSTMGGATDTQYF
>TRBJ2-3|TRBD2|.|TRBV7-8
TGTGCCAGCAGCTTAGGGGGTAGCGGGAGGGCGCAGTATTTT
CASSLGGSGRAQYF
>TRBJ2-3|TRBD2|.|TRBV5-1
TGCGCCAGCAGCTTGGGGCTAGCGGGCACAGATACGCAGTATTTT
CASSLGLAGTDTQYF
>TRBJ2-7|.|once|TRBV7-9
TGTGCCAGCAGTCCAGCGCGGGATACAACCTACGAGCAGTACTTC
CASSPARDTTYEQYF
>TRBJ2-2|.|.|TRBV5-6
TGTGCCAGTGGAAAATGGGCTAGCGCGAACACCGGGGAGCTGTTTTTT
CASGKWASANTGELFF
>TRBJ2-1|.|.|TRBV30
TGTGCCTGGAGTGCAGGGTACAATGAGCAGTTCTTC
CAWSAGYNEQFF
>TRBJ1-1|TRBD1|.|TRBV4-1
TGCGCCAGCAGCCAAATGGGGGGGACAGGGGTCCGAAACACTGAAGCTTTCTTT
CASSQMGGTGVRNTEAFF
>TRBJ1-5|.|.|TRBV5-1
TGCGCCAGCAGCCGCCAAAGCGGTCAGCCCCAGCATTTT
CASSRQSGQPQHF
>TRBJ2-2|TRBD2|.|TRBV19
TGTGCCAGTCGGTTCCGACGGGGGGGGAATAGCGGGGAGCTGTTTTTT
CASRFRRGGNSGELFF
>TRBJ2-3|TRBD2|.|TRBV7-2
TGTGCCAGCAGCTTACCTTCTAGCGGGAGAGATACGCAGTATTTT
CASSLPSSGRDTQYF
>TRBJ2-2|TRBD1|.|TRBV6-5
TGTGCCAGCAGTGCACAGGGGATCACCGGGGAGCTGTTTTTT
CASSAQGITGELFF
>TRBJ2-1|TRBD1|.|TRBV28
TGTGCCAGCAGTCTGACAGGGAGCTCCTACAATGAGCAGTTCTTC
CASSLTGSSYNEQFF
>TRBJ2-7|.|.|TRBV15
TGTGCCACCAGACTAACCCGGGACTCTTACGAGCAGTACTTC
CATRLTRDSYEQYF
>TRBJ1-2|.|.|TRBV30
TGTGCCTGGTCTACAGGGTCCTATGGCTACACCTTC
CAWSTGSYGYTF
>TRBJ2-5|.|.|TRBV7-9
TGTGCCAGCAGCTCTCCCCGCCCAGACAGAGGCCAAGAGACCCAGTACTTC
CASSSPRPDRGQETQYF
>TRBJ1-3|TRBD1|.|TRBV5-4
TGTGCCAGCAGCTTCCGGACAGGACCTTACTCTGGAAACACCATATATTTT
CASSFRTGPYSGNTIYF
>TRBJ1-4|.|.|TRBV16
TGTGCCAGCAGCCAACAGGGAAAACTGTTTTTT
CASSQQGKLFF
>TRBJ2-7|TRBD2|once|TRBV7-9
TGTGCCAGCAGCTTAGGGCCGGGAGGGCGCGGGGCGTACGAGCAGTACTTC
CASSLGPGGRGAYEQYF
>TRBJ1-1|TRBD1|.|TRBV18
TGTGCCAGCTCACCCCCTTGGGACAGGGCGGATGAAGCTTTCTTT
CASSPPWDRADEAFF
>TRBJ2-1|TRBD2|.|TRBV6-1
TGTGCCAGCAGTGAGCTAGCGGGGGGGCTAAATGAGCAGTTCTTC
CASSELAGGLNEQFF
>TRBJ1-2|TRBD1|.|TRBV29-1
TGCAGCATTCACCAGGGGGCGGGAGATGGCTACACCTTC
CSIHQGAGDGYTF
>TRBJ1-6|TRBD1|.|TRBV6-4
TGTGCCAGCAGCGCGGACAGGGTCAGCTCACCCCTCCACTTT
CASSADRVSSPLHF
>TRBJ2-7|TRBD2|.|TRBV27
TGTGCCAGCAGCCCCGGGGCGGGAGGGTCCTACGAGCAGTACTTC
CASSPGAGGSYEQYF
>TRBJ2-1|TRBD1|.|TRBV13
TGTGCCAGCAGCTTTTCTACCTGGGACAGGAGCTCCTACAATGAGCAGTTCTTC
CASSFSTWDRSSYNEQFF
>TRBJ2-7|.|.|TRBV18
TGTGCCAGCTCACCCGAGGCGTGGGAGTACGAGCAGTACTTC
CASSPEAWEYEQYF
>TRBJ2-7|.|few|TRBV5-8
TGTGCCAGCAGCTTGGCCGTGGGGCCGACCTACGAGCAGTACTTC
CASSLAVGPTYEQYF
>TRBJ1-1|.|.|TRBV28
TGTGCCAGCATTAACCGAGGGGAGGGGATCGGATCTGAAGCTTTCTTT
CASINRGEGIGSEAFF
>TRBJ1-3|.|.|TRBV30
TGTGCCTGGGACCCGCAGGGATCTGGAAACACCATATATTTT
CAWDPQGSGNTIYF
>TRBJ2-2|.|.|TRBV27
TGTGCCAGCAGTTTCGGGTTCACCGGGGAGCTGTTTTTT
CASSFGFTGELFF
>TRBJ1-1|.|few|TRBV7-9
TGTGCCAGCAGTTCGGACACAGAAGCTTTCTTT
CASSSDTEAFF
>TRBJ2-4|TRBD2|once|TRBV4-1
TGCGCCAGCAGCCGTGGACTAGCGGTAGCCAAAAACATTCAGTACTTC
CASSRGLAVAKNIQYF
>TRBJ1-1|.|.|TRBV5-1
TGCGCCAGCCGACAGGCTGTCATGAACACTGAAGCTTTCTTT
CASRQAVMNTEAFF
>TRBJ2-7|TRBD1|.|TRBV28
TGTGCCAGCAGCTCCCGGGACAGTGCCGCCCGTTCCTACGAGCAGTACTTC
CASSSRDSAARSYEQYF
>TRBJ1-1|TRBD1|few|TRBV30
TGTGCCTGGAGTTACACCCGAACAAAGACAGGGAGGTGGACTGAAGCTTTCTTT
CAWSYTRTKTGRWTEAFF
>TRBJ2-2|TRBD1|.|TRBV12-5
TGTGCTAGTGGTTTGGTAGGGGGCTTGCGCGGGGAGCTGTTTTTT
CASGLVGGLRGELFF
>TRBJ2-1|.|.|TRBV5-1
TGCGCCAGCAGCCTGGACCCAGCGGAATCCTACAATGAGCAGTTCTTC
CASSLDPAESYNEQFF
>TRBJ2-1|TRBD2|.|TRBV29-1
TGCAGCGTTGAGGGGACTAGCGGGAGGGTTGAGCAGTTCTTC
CSVEGTSGRVEQFF
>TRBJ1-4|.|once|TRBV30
TGTGCCTGGCAAGGCTTGACAGAGACTAATGAAAAACTGTTTTTT
CAWQGLTETNEKLFF
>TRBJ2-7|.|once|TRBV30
TGTGCCTGGAGTCCTCTAAGCGGATTATCCTACGAGCAGTACTTC
CAWSPLSGLSYEQYF
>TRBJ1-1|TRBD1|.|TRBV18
TGTGCCAGCTCACCGTCCGGGACAGGCCCTGAAGCTTTCTTT
CASSPSGTGPEAFF
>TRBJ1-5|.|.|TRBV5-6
.
CASSLSSVGRGIFQPQNF